Listed here are 4 T cell receptor beta chains from one sample, sequenced in a study of blood T cell repertoires in COVID-19. Data came from immunoSEQ multiplex PCR; TCRdb stores just in-frame clones and leaves some out. The table has 350,000 or so clones, more than 85% seen once; the top ten hold around a sixth. The specimen was PBMCs or T cells enriched from blood (not recorded which). The receptor set was obtained from a woman aged 25 to 39 who had recovered from COVID-19.

The CDR3 region is CASSLDFRETQYF. Written as DNA, the CDR3 is TGTGCCAGCAGTTTAGATTTCCGGGAGACCCAGTACTTC. The chain has TRBV12-3 or TRBV12-4 and TRBJ2-5; no firm D call. Trimming stripped 1 base from V and 5 bases from J, with 8 bases between. The CDR3 extends over 13 amino acids.

The table lists this clone with a few counts. The V call is TRBV7-2, the J call TRBJ2-2, with a possible D match to TRBD1 (6 bases). V dropped 4 bases and J dropped 5 bases, with 11 bases sitting between them. The CDR3 runs 14 residues. Germline assignment: CDR1 SGHTA and CDR2 FQGNSA. Here the CDR3 reads CASSWGPGTGELFF. In DNA form, the CDR3 reads TGTGCCAGCAGCTGGGGGCCGGGTACCGGGGAGCTGTTTTTT.

Worth noting for this clone: An end of the junction does not agree with germline; a read error may underlie this. The genes are TRBV7-7 and TRBJ2-5, with D possibly matching TRBD1 (6 bases). The CDR3 contains 16 residues. Germline values: CDR1 SSHAT, CDR2 FNYEAQ (reference sequence). In DNA, the CDR3 is TGTGCTAGCAGCTTAGTGTTCCAGGGGTTTCAAGAGACCCAGTACTTC. It specifies CASSLVFQGFQETQYF.

The DNA for the CDR3 is TGTGCCAGCAGTGACGGTGCGGTTAGCAATCAGCCCCAGCATTTT. Translating gives CASSDGAVSNQPQHF. The genes are TRBV6-1 and TRBJ1-5; unclear D gene. Per the germline V gene, CDR1 is MNHNS and CDR2 is SASEGT. This CDR3 region has 15 residues. V was shortened by 3 bases and J by 0 bases, with 9 bases between the two germline ends.